A selection of T cell receptor beta chains follows, all from one sample in a study of T cell changes during pregnancy in multiple sclerosis. The repertoire was sequenced with immunoSEQ multiplex PCR; TCRdb's copy has only in-frame clones and lacks some. The sample has tens of thousands of clones, about 94% seen once. Sequencing used peripheral blood, obtained in the third trimester of pregnancy. Receptor source: a female donor with multiple sclerosis, enrolled in a pregnancy study. Both conserved end residues are part of each CDR3. The order of the fields is V gene, clone size, J gene, D gene, CDR3 DNA, CDR3 protein. D genes are given only for firm matches. Size is omitted from some rows. Given values are once, few, many or a class for expanded clones.

V gene: TRBV6-1
clone size: .
J gene: TRBJ2-5
D gene: TRBD2
CDR3 DNA: TGTGCCAGCAGTTATTCACTAGCGTTAGAGACCCAGTACTTC
CDR3 protein: CASSYSLALETQYF

V gene: TRBV5-1
clone size: .
J gene: TRBJ1-3
D gene: .
CDR3 DNA: TGCGCCAGCAGCTTGGCCTGGGCAGACTCTGGAAACACCATATATTTT
CDR3 protein: CASSLAWADSGNTIYF

V gene: TRBV7-8
clone size: .
J gene: TRBJ1-4
D gene: TRBD1
CDR3 DNA: TGTGCCAGCAGCTCAATAACCGGGACAGGGAATAATGAAAAACTGTTTTTT
CDR3 protein: CASSSITGTGNNEKLFF

V gene: TRBV7-9
clone size: .
J gene: TRBJ2-1
D gene: .
CDR3 DNA: TGTGCCAGCAGCGCTAGCGAAGCCCATTCCAATGAGCAGTTCTTC
CDR3 protein: CASSASEAHSNEQFF

V gene: TRBV4-1
clone size: .
J gene: TRBJ1-2
D gene: .
CDR3 DNA: TGCGCCAGCAGCCAAGATATGAGAGGGGGGGAAGGCGGCTACACCTTC
CDR3 protein: CASSQDMRGGEGGYTF

V gene: TRBV7-2
clone size: .
J gene: TRBJ2-7
D gene: .
CDR3 DNA: TGTGCCAGCAGCTGGGGACTTGGGTTAGGTTACGAGCAGTACTTC
CDR3 protein: CASSWGLGLGYEQYF

V gene: TRBV29-1
clone size: .
J gene: TRBJ2-1
D gene: .
CDR3 DNA: TGCAGCGTTGAGGGGGGGCGCGTGAATGAGCAGTTCTTC
CDR3 protein: CSVEGGRVNEQFF

V gene: TRBV5-1
clone size: .
J gene: TRBJ2-3
D gene: TRBD1
CDR3 DNA: TGCGCCAGCAGCTTAGGACAGGGACAAGGCACAGATACGCAGTATTTT
CDR3 protein: CASSLGQGQGTDTQYF

V gene: TRBV7-9
clone size: once
J gene: TRBJ2-7
D gene: TRBD1
CDR3 DNA: TGTGCCAGCAGCTTGACAGGGTCCGAGCAGTACTTC
CDR3 protein: CASSLTGSEQYF

V gene: TRBV11-2
clone size: .
J gene: TRBJ2-3
D gene: .
CDR3 DNA: TGTGCCAGCAGCCCGGGACTCGACACAGATACGCAGTATTTT
CDR3 protein: CASSPGLDTDTQYF

V gene: TRBV4-1
clone size: .
J gene: TRBJ2-1
D gene: .
CDR3 DNA: TGCGCCAGCAGCCAAGTGGCTGTGAATGAGCAGTTCTTC
CDR3 protein: CASSQVAVNEQFF

V gene: TRBV19
clone size: .
J gene: TRBJ1-4
D gene: TRBD1
CDR3 DNA: TGTGCCAGTAGTACAGGGGGAGTAACTAATGAAAAACTGTTTTTT
CDR3 protein: CASSTGGVTNEKLFF

V gene: TRBV5-1
clone size: .
J gene: TRBJ2-5
D gene: TRBD2
CDR3 DNA: TGCGCCAGCAGCCGTGGGGCCGGGACTAGCGGTCGGACCCAGTACTTC
CDR3 protein: CASSRGAGTSGRTQYF

V gene: TRBV2
clone size: few
J gene: TRBJ1-1
D gene: .
CDR3 DNA: TGTGCCAGCAGTGGATACAGGAACACTGAAGCTTTCTTT
CDR3 protein: CASSGYRNTEAFF

V gene: TRBV7-9
clone size: .
J gene: TRBJ1-5
D gene: TRBD1
CDR3 DNA: TGTGCCAGCAGCTTATCCACTGGGACAGGGGTAAATCAGCCCCAGCATTTT
CDR3 protein: CASSLSTGTGVNQPQHF

V gene: TRBV6-1
clone size: .
J gene: TRBJ1-2
D gene: .
CDR3 DNA: TGTGCCAGCAGCTACAGCCCCGGCAGGGTAAATGGCTACACCTTC
CDR3 protein: CASSYSPGRVNGYTF

V gene: TRBV7-9
clone size: .
J gene: TRBJ1-1
D gene: .
CDR3 DNA: TGTGCCAGCAGCCCTCCATTGGGAGGGGGTAACACTGAAGCTTTCTTT
CDR3 protein: CASSPPLGGGNTEAFF

V gene: TRBV6-5
clone size: once
J gene: TRBJ2-1
D gene: .
CDR3 DNA: TGTGCCAGCAGTTACTCGGGCTATGAGCAGTTCTTC
CDR3 protein: CASSYSGYEQFF

V gene: TRBV6-1
clone size: .
J gene: TRBJ2-5
D gene: .
CDR3 DNA: TGTGCCAGCAGTGAGGGGACATTGACGTCCCAAGAGACCCAGTACTTC
CDR3 protein: CASSEGTLTSQETQYF

V gene: TRBV19
clone size: once
J gene: TRBJ1-4
D gene: .
CDR3 DNA: TGTGCCAGTAGAACCGGAGCGTTGGTCGAAAAACTGTTTTTT
CDR3 protein: CASRTGALVEKLFF

V gene: TRBV29-1
clone size: .
J gene: TRBJ2-2
D gene: TRBD1
CDR3 DNA: TGCAGCGTTGAAGATGGGACAGGGTACACCGGGGAGCTGTTTTTT
CDR3 protein: CSVEDGTGYTGELFF

V gene: TRBV4-1
clone size: .
J gene: TRBJ2-4
D gene: TRBD1
CDR3 DNA: TGCGCCAGCAGCCAAGACCCGGGACAGGGGGGAAACATTCAGTACTTC
CDR3 protein: CASSQDPGQGGNIQYF

V gene: TRBV9
clone size: .
J gene: TRBJ2-6
D gene: .
CDR3 DNA: TGTGCCAGCAGCGCATCGGGGCCAGGACTAACGCTTGGGGCCAACGTCCTGACTTTC
CDR3 protein: CASSASGPGLTLGANVLTF

V gene: TRBV6-1
clone size: .
J gene: TRBJ2-3
D gene: TRBD2
CDR3 DNA: TGTGCCAGCGGCGGGACTAGCGGACTCACAGATACGCAGTATTTT
CDR3 protein: CASGGTSGLTDTQYF

V gene: TRBV25-1
clone size: .
J gene: TRBJ1-1
D gene: .
CDR3 DNA: TGTGCCAGCAGTGTCGGGGGTTTGGGGGGAACTGAAGCTTTCTTT
CDR3 protein: CASSVGGLGGTEAFF

V gene: TRBV7-3
clone size: .
J gene: TRBJ2-1
D gene: .
CDR3 DNA: TGTGCCAGCAGTCCTTCCTGGTCTCCCAGGAATGAGCAGTTCTTC
CDR3 protein: CASSPSWSPRNEQFF

V gene: TRBV6-1
clone size: .
J gene: TRBJ2-7
D gene: TRBD2
CDR3 DNA: TGTGCCAGCAGTGTGCGCCTAGCGGGAGGGCTCGTCACCTACGAGCAGTACTTC
CDR3 protein: CASSVRLAGGLVTYEQYF

V gene: TRBV5-1
clone size: .
J gene: TRBJ2-2
D gene: .
CDR3 DNA: TGCGCCAGCAGCTTGAGGATTCAGGGTTTCCCCGGGGAGCTGTTTTTT
CDR3 protein: CASSLRIQGFPGELFF

V gene: TRBV7-9
clone size: .
J gene: TRBJ2-7
D gene: TRBD2
CDR3 DNA: TGTGCCAGCAGCTTCCCGACTAGCGGGGCAGCCTACGAGCAGTACTTC
CDR3 protein: CASSFPTSGAAYEQYF

V gene: TRBV6-6
clone size: .
J gene: TRBJ1-5
D gene: .
CDR3 DNA: TGTGCCAGCAGGACGACAGAGGTAAATCAGCCCCAGCATTTT
CDR3 protein: CASRTTEVNQPQHF

V gene: TRBV27
clone size: .
J gene: TRBJ1-5
D gene: .
CDR3 DNA: TGTGCCAGCAGTTTATCGAGGGCGGGAAATCAGCCCCAGCATTTT
CDR3 protein: CASSLSRAGNQPQHF

V gene: TRBV7-9
clone size: .
J gene: TRBJ2-2
D gene: TRBD1
CDR3 DNA: TGTGCCAGCAGTTCCGGGACAGGGCCCGGGGAGCTGTTTTTT
CDR3 protein: CASSSGTGPGELFF

V gene: TRBV7-8
clone size: .
J gene: TRBJ2-7
D gene: TRBD1
CDR3 DNA: TGTGCCAGCAGCTCGGACAGGTACTACGAGCAGTACTTC
CDR3 protein: CASSSDRYYEQYF

V gene: TRBV27
clone size: .
J gene: TRBJ2-1
D gene: TRBD1
CDR3 DNA: TGTGCCAGCAGCCTCACAGGGGACAATGAGCAGTTCTTC
CDR3 protein: CASSLTGDNEQFF

V gene: TRBV5-5
clone size: .
J gene: TRBJ1-1
D gene: .
CDR3 DNA: TGTGCCAGCAGCTCCCTGACAGGAATGAACACTGAAGCTTTCTTT
CDR3 protein: CASSSLTGMNTEAFF

V gene: TRBV6-6
clone size: .
J gene: TRBJ2-3
D gene: TRBD1
CDR3 DNA: TGTGCCAGCAGGTCCGGGACAGGGGGCCCAGATACGCAGTATTTT
CDR3 protein: CASRSGTGGPDTQYF

V gene: TRBV5-4
clone size: .
J gene: TRBJ1-5
D gene: .
CDR3 DNA: TGTGCCAGCAGCTTGGTTCCCAGGGAAGGTAGCAATCAGCCCCAGCATTTT
CDR3 protein: CASSLVPREGSNQPQHF

V gene: TRBV9
clone size: .
J gene: TRBJ1-4
D gene: TRBD1
CDR3 DNA: TGTGCCAGCAGCGACAGGGGAGGCACTAATGAAAAACTGTTTTTT
CDR3 protein: CASSDRGGTNEKLFF

V gene: TRBV11-3
clone size: .
J gene: TRBJ1-1
D gene: TRBD1
CDR3 DNA: TGTGCCAGCAGCTTAGATGGAAGAGGGGGCGAATCTGAAGCTTTCTTT
CDR3 protein: CASSLDGRGGESEAFF